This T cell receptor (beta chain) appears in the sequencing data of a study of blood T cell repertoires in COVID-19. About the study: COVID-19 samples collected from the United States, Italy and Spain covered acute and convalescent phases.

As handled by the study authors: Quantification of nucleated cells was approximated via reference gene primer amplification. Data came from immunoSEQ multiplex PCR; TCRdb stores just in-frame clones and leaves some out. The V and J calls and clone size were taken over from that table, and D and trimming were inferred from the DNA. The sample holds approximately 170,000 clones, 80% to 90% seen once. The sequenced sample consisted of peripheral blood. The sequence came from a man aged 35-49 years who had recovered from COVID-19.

In nucleotides, the CDR3 is TGTGCCAGCTCGGGACTAGGAATGTATGAGACCCAGTACTTC. It specifies CASSGLGMYETQYF. The chain carries TRBV18 and TRBJ2-5, with 8 nucleotides matching TRBD2. The V segment lost 6 bases and the J segment 5 bases; nucleotides outside the gene matches: 8. Germline V gives CDR1 KGHSH, CDR2 LQKENI. This CDR3 is built from 14 residues.